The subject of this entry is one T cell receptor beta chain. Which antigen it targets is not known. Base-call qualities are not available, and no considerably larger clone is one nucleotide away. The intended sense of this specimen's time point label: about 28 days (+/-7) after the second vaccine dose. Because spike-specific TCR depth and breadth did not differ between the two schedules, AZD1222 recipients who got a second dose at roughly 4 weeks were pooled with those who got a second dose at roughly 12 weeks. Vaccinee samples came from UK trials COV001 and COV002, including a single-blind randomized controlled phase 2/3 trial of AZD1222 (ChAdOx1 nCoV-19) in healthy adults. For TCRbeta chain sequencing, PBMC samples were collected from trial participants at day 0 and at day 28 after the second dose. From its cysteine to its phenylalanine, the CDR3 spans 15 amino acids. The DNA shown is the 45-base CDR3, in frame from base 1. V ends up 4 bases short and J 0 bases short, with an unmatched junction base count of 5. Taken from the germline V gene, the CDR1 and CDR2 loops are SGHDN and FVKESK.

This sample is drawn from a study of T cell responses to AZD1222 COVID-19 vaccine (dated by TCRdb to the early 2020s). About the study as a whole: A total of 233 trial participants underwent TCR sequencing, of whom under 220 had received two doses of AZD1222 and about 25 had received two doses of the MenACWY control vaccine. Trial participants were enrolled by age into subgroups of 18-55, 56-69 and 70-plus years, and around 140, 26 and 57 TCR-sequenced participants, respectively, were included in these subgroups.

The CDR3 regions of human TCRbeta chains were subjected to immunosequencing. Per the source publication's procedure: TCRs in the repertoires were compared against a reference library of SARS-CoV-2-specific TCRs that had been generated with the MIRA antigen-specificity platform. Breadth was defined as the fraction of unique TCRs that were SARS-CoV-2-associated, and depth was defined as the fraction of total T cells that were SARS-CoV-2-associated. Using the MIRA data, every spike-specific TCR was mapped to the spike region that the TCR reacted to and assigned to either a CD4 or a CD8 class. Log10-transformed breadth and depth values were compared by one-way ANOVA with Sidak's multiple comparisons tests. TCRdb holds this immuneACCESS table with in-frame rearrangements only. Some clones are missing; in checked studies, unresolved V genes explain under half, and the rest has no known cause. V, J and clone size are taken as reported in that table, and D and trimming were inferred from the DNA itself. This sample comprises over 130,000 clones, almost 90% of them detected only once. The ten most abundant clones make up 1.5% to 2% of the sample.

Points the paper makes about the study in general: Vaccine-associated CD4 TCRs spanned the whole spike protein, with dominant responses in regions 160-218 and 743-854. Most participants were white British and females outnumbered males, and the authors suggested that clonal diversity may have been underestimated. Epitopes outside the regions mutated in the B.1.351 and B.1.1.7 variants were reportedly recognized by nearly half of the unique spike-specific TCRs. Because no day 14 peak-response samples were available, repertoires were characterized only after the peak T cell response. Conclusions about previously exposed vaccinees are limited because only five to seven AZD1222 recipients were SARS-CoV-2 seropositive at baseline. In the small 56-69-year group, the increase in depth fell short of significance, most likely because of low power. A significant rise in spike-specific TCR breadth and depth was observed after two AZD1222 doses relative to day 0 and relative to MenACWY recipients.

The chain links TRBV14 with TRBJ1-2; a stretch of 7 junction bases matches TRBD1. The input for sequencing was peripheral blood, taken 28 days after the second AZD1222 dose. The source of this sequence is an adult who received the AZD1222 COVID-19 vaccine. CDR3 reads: CASSPGTDANYGYTF. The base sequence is TGTGCCAGCAGCCCAGGGACAGATGCTAACTATGGCTACACCTTC.